The 7 T cell receptor beta chains in this list originate from one sample, sequenced in a study of regulatory dendritic cells for organ transplantation. Assay used: immunoSEQ multiplex PCR; TCRdb lists only in-frame clones, some missing. The data show about 30,000 clones, with about 89% seen just once and over 0.055% held by the top ten. Input material: naive CD4+ T cells from blood. Sample subset: CD45RA+ naive T cells. These receptors came from a human donor in good health.

CDR3 residues: CASSQGTSTPPRQQYF. The CDR3 DNA follows: TGCGCCAGCAGCCAAGGGACGTCGACGCCACCGCGCCAGCAGTACTTC. The chain uses TRBV4-1 and TRBJ2-7; D gene unclear. Trimming removed 1 base from V and 8 bases from J, with 21 bases in between. This CDR3 is 16 amino acids long. Germline CDR1 and CDR2: MGHRA and YSYEKL.

The rearrangement joins TRBV7-2 to TRBJ2-5; D might be TRBD1 or TRBD2, each matching 5 bases. The CDR3 consists of 15 residues. In germline, CDR1 is SGHTA, CDR2 FQGNSA. V gave up 5 bases and J gave up 2 bases, with 15 bases separating them. The CDR3, as DNA: TGTGCCAGCAGCCGACGGGACCGACTACAAGAGACCCAGTACTTC. It encodes CASSRRDRLQETQYF.

This clone occurred a few times. This chain connects TRBV5-4 to TRBJ1-2, with 7 bases that match TRBD1. The CDR3 runs 13 residues. Germline CDR1 SGHNT, CDR2 YYREEE (reference sequence). V shed 4 bases, J shed 4 bases, and the junction held 4 bases outside the gene matches. Here the CDR3 reads CASSRQGSYGYTF. The CDR3 region has the DNA TGTGCCAGCAGCCGACAGGGATCCTATGGCTACACCTTC.

The chain recombines TRBV6-1 with TRBJ2-4, with D uncertain. The CDR3 sequence is 15 residues long. Germline V CDR1 and CDR2: MNHNS, SASEGT. V was clipped by 1 base and J by 0 bases, with 7 bases between them. The CDR3 sequence: CASSEGWGAKNIQYF. The CDR3 DNA reads TGTGCCAGCAGTGAAGGATGGGGAGCCAAAAACATTCAGTACTTC.

This clone has only one observation. The V call is TRBV2, the J call TRBJ1-6, with a weak D call TRBD1 (6 bases). V gave up 8 bases and J gave up 9 bases, with 14 bases separating them. The CDR3 is 13 amino acids. Germline loops: CDR1 SNHLY, CDR2 FYNNEI. The CDR3 DNA reads TGTGCCAGCGATTACAGGGCCAGTTCACCCCTCCACTTT. It specifies CASDYRASSPLHF.

V usage is TRBV9 and J usage is TRBJ2-1; a weak D match, TRBD2 (6 bases). CDR1 and CDR2 from the germline V gene are SGDLS and YYNGEE. This CDR3 is built from 18 residues. With 5 bases removed from V and 6 bases from J, the gap between germline ends came to 27 bases. The CDR3 sequence: CASSHQRLGPFISNEQFF. CDR3 sequence (DNA): TGTGCCAGCAGTCACCAAAGACTAGGCCCCTTTATTTCCAATGAGCAGTTCTTC.

The chain recombines TRBV2 with TRBJ2-1; D is undetermined. The CDR3 consists of 12 residues. Per the germline V gene, CDR1 is SNHLY and CDR2 is FYNNEI. Trimming pared 4 bases from V and 8 bases from J, leaving 9 bases between. In DNA, the CDR3 is TGTGCCAGCAGTGTCATTTGGGATGAGCAGTTCTTC. It encodes CASSVIWDEQFF.